The 10 T cell receptor beta chains in this list originate from one sample, sequenced in a study of blood T cell repertoires in COVID-19. Profiled with immunoSEQ multiplex PCR; TCRdb holds only in-frame clones, not every one. The table records about 270,000 clones, approximately 90% of them present only once. The sequencing input was PBMCs or T cells enriched from blood (not recorded which). The receptors originated from a man in his forties or fifties who had been exposed to COVID-19.

The genes are TRBV7-9 and TRBJ1-2, with 7 bases that match TRBD1. Germline assignment: CDR1 SEHNR and CDR2 FQNEAQ (reference sequence). V was pared by 4 bases and J by 3 bases, with 5 bases of the junction left unmatched. This CDR3 is 14 amino acids long. The CDR3 sequence is CASSSPDRDYGYTF. CDR3 bases: TGTGCCAGCAGCTCACCTGACAGGGACTATGGCTACACCTTC.

The V gene is TRBV27, the J gene TRBJ2-1; TRBD2 might be the D (5 bases). The germline V gene has CDR1 MNHEY and CDR2 SMNVEV (reference sequence). The CDR3 extends over 18 amino acids. V was trimmed by 6 bases and J by 4 bases, leaving 25 bases between them. CDR3 DNA: TGTGCCAGCAGCCCCACTACCTCTAGGAGGCAGATATACAATGAGCAGTTCTTC. Residues: CASSPTTSRRQIYNEQFF.

The genes are TRBV7-9 and TRBJ2-4, with a possible D match to TRBD1 (5 bases). Germline V gene lookup returns CDR1 SEHNR and CDR2 FQNEAQ (reference sequence). The length of the CDR3 is 15 residues. V lost 0 bases and J 0 bases, leaving 6 bases between the germline ends. This CDR3 is CASSLAGLAKNIQYF. CDR3 in DNA: TGTGCCAGCAGCTTAGCGGGGCTAGCCAAAAACATTCAGTACTTC. Drawing the rest from reference TRBV7-9 and TRBJ2-4, the complete variable domain is DTGVSQNPRHKITKRGQNVTFRCDPISEHNRLYWYRQTLGQGPEFLTYFQNEAQLEKSRLLSDRFSAERPKGSFSTLEIQRTEQGDSAMYLCASSLAGLAKNIQYFGAGTRLSVL.

V is TRBV5-3 and J is TRBJ1-1, with D perhaps matching TRBD1 (6 bases). TRBV5-3 is an ORF, with its function uncertain. Deletions cut 7 bases from V and 7 bases from J, with 11 bases between. The length of the CDR3 is 11 residues. The CDR3 protein is CARPDRDEAFF. CDR3 bases: TGTGCCAGACCGGACAGAGATGAAGCTTTCTTT.

The V gene is TRBV10-1, the J gene TRBJ2-1; possible D gene TRBD1, 6 bases. Germline V gene sequence: CDR1 WNHNN, CDR2 SYGVQD (reference sequence). This CDR3 has 13 amino acids. Trimming shortened V by 4 bases and J by 6 bases, and 10 bases separated the two germline ends. For the CDR3, the DNA is TGCGCCAGCAGTGGTTTGGGGGCCAATGAGCAGTTCTTC. Its translation is CASSGLGANEQFF.

The rearrangement joins TRBV28 to TRBJ1-5; D is unresolved. Germline V gene lookup returns CDR1 MDHEN and CDR2 SYDVKM. The CDR3 loop spans 16 amino acids. The V end lost 3 bases, the J end lost 4 bases, and 16 bases lay between the germline ends. The CDR3 DNA is TGTGCCAGCAGTTTTAGGTTTGCGGCAGCGAATCAGCCCCAGCATTTT. Translation: CASSFRFAAANQPQHF.

This chain links TRBV18 with TRBJ1-2, with D unresolved. Germline V gene data show CDR1 as KGHSH and CDR2 as LQKENI. Trimming removed 6 bases at V and 8 bases at J, with 22 bases between. The CDR3 is 15 amino acids. CDR3 nucleotides: TGTGCCAGCTCTCCCCTTTGGACGACTATGGCGGGCTACACCTTC. Translating gives CASSPLWTTMAGYTF.

The chain uses TRBV28 and TRBJ2-5, with 16 positions matching TRBD2. From germline, CDR1 is MDHEN and CDR2 SYDVKM. The CDR3 is made up of 18 amino acids. J lost 5 bases, V lost 3 bases, and 9 bases had no gene match. CDR3 bases: TGTGCCAGCAGTTTGGGACTAGCGGGAGGGCCCTCCTGGGAGACCCAGTACTTC. Translated, it gives CASSLGLAGGPSWETQYF. The full variable domain, its missing parts supplied by reference TRBV28 and TRBJ2-5, is DVKVTQSSRYLVKRTGEKVFLECVQDMDHENMFWYRQDPGLGLRLIYFSYDVKMKEKGDIPEGYSVSREKKERFSLILESASTNQTSMYLCASSLGLAGGPSWETQYFGPGTRLLVL.

This clone was observed a single time. The V and J genes are TRBV27 and TRBJ2-7; possible D gene TRBD1, 6 bases. Trimming cost V 6 bases and J 6 bases, with 12 bases left between them. The CDR3 is made up of 12 amino acids. Germline lookup yields CDR1 MNHEY and CDR2 SMNVEV (reference sequence). This chain's CDR3 is CASRTGSGEQYF. The CDR3 DNA reads TGTGCCAGCAGAACAGGGTCGGGCGAGCAGTACTTC.

The V and J genes are TRBV3-1 (or the pseudogene TRBV3-2) and TRBJ1-6; D not certain. Germline V gene sequence: CDR1 LGHDT, CDR2 YNNKEL (reference sequence). Between the trimmed V and J ends, which lost 1 base and 10 bases, there was a span of 8 bases. CDR3 length: 13 amino acids. The CDR3 region has the DNA TGTGCCAGCAGCCAAGGCGAGGAGTCACCCCTCCACTTT. Translated: CASSQGEESPLHF.